These 32 T cell receptor beta chains came from one sample sequenced in a study of blood T cell repertoires in COVID-19. Sequencing used immunoSEQ multiplex PCR; TCRdb keeps in-frame clones, though not all of them. Found here are more than 150,000 clones, approximately 80% of them singletons; the top ten hold less than 3%. Material: peripheral blood. The receptor set was obtained from a woman aged 55-69 years with acute or convalescent COVID-19.

This rearrangement joins TRBV7-9 to TRBJ1-2, with D maybe TRBD1 (5 bases). Per the germline V gene, CDR1 is SEHNR and CDR2 is FQNEAQ (reference sequence). V was cut by 5 bases and J by 6 bases, with 16 bases left in between. The length of the CDR3 is 14 residues. The CDR3 DNA follows: TGTGCCAGCAGCCACCCCCGGGACTTCGATGGCTACACCTTC. It is translated as CASSHPRDFDGYTF.

This clone occurred a few times. The chain employs TRBV28 and TRBJ1-1; D is unresolved. The CDR3 length is 11 residues. V dropped 8 bases and J dropped 4 bases, with 8 bases sitting between them. Per the germline V gene, CDR1 is MDHEN and CDR2 is SYDVKM. CDR3 in amino acids: CASEEGTEAFF. The CDR3 nucleotides are TGTGCCAGCGAGGAAGGCACTGAAGCTTTCTTT.

The chain carries TRBV5-1 and TRBJ1-6; 7 bases fit TRBD1. The length of the CDR3 is 16 residues. The germline V gene has CDR1 SGHRS and CDR2 YFSETQ. After removal of 5 bases from V and 5 bases from J, the junction contained 10 bases not matched to a gene. The CDR3 DNA sequence: TGCGCCAGCAGATATATAACAGGGGTTGATAATTCACCCCTCCACTTT. Amino acids: CASRYITGVDNSPLHF.

This clone was seen just once. V usage is TRBV4-1 and J usage is TRBJ2-7; 12 bases agree with TRBD1. Germline CDR1 is MGHRA and CDR2 is YSYEKL. V gave up 0 bases and J gave up 5 bases; unmatched junction bases: 8. The CDR3 consists of 17 residues. CDR3 nucleotide sequence: TGCGCCAGCAGCCAAGATCCCACCGGGACAGGGGGCGACGAGCAGTACTTC. Its protein is CASSQDPTGTGGDEQYF.

The chain is built from TRBV6-5 and TRBJ1-1; D possibly corresponds to TRBD1 (5 bases). The germline V gene encodes CDR1 MNHEY and CDR2 SVGAGI. Trimming took off 1 base at V and 0 bases at J, with 9 bases between the two ends. The CDR3 spans 15 residues. The CDR3 coding sequence is TGTGCCAGCAGTTACTTGACAGCCATGAACACTGAAGCTTTCTTT. Its translation is CASSYLTAMNTEAFF.

The chain is built from TRBV6-5 and TRBJ1-2, with 8 bases identical to TRBD1. V was pared by 6 bases and J by 4 bases, with 4 bases of the junction left unmatched. Germline loops: CDR1 MNHEY, CDR2 SVGAGI. This CDR3 is built from 13 residues. CDR3 coding DNA: TGTGCCAGCAGGGCGGGACAGGTCTATGGCTACACCTTC. Amino acids: CASRAGQVYGYTF.

The V call is TRBV7-2, the J call TRBJ2-2, with D possibly TRBD2 on 6 matching bases. This CDR3 contains 14 residues. Germline assignment: CDR1 SGHTA and CDR2 FQGNSA. V gave up 5 bases and J gave up 4 bases, with 11 bases separating them. The chain's CDR3 is CASSVTRSTGELFF. In DNA form, the CDR3 reads TGTGCCAGCAGCGTGACTAGATCCACCGGGGAGCTGTTTTTT.

The chain carries TRBV6-2 or TRBV6-3 and TRBJ2-7, with D perhaps matching TRBD1 (5 bases). The CDR3 consists of 13 residues. Germline values: CDR1 MNHEY, CDR2 SVGEGT. Trimming shortened V by 2 bases and J by 6 bases, and 11 bases separated the two germline ends. Here the CDR3 DNA reads TGTGCCAGCAGTTACCCAGGGCTAGGCGAGCAGTACTTC. This codes for CASSYPGLGEQYF.

The gene calls are TRBV6-5 and TRBJ2-5, with TRBD2 matching 8 bases. The CDR3 covers 12 residues. V was clipped by 8 bases and J by 1 base; unmatched bases: 0. Per the germline V gene, CDR1 is MNHEY and CDR2 is SVGAGI. The CDR3 DNA reads TGTGCCAGCGGGACTAGCCAAGAGACCCAGTACTTC. Encoded protein: CASGTSQETQYF.

In DNA form, the CDR3 reads TGTGCCAGCTCTTGGACAAGGAACACCGGGGAGCTGTTTTTT. This sequence encodes CASSWTRNTGELFF. The rearrangement uses TRBV18 and TRBJ2-2; D possibly corresponds to TRBD1 (5 bases). V was pared by 6 bases and J by 1 base, with 9 bases between. There are 14 residues in the CDR3. CDR1 and CDR2 from the germline V gene are KGHSH and LQKENI.

This chain uses TRBV6-2 or TRBV6-3 with TRBJ1-5; no definite D call. From germline, CDR1 is MNHEY and CDR2 SVGEGT. V lost 2 bases and J 4 bases, leaving 12 bases between the germline ends. The CDR3 is 15 amino acids. CDR3 protein: CASSYAGTGNQPQHF. CDR3 nucleotides: TGTGCCAGCAGTTACGCCGGAACGGGGAATCAGCCCCAGCATTTT.

The chain combines TRBV6-2 or TRBV6-3 with TRBJ1-3; 9 bases map to TRBD1. Trimming at V came to 4 bases and at J to 4 bases, leaving 14 bases not matched to a gene. This CDR3 is 18 amino acids long. Looked up from germline, CDR1 is MNHEY and CDR2 is SVGEGT. The CDR3 region is CASSSAGTGRAAGNTIYF. CDR3 bases: TGTGCCAGCAGTTCCGCCGGGACAGGGCGCGCAGCCGGAAACACCATATATTTT.

This chain's CDR3 is CASSQDTSFLDRCNQPQHF. The CDR3 region has the DNA TGTGCCAGCAGCCAAGACACGTCCTTCCTAGACAGGTGCAATCAGCCCCAGCATTTT. The chain links TRBV3-1 (or the pseudogene TRBV3-2) to TRBJ1-5; D possibly corresponds to TRBD1 (6 bases). Trimming cost V 0 bases and J 2 bases, with 20 bases left between them. Germline CDR1 and CDR2: LGHDT and YNNKEL (reference sequence). This CDR3 is built from 19 residues.

This clone was counted only a few times. V and J are TRBV5-1 and TRBJ1-3, with D possibly being TRBD1 (6 bases). The germline gives CDR1 SGHRS, CDR2 YFSETQ. The V gene lost 2 bases and the J gene lost 3 bases, with 9 bases spanning the gap. The CDR3 is 14 residues long. In nucleotides, the CDR3 is TGCGCCAGCAGCTTTGGGACACTTGGAAACACCATATATTTT. It yields the protein CASSFGTLGNTIYF.

The CDR3 DNA follows: TGCGCCAGCAGTGGGGAGGGCAGTACCGGGGAGCTGTTTTTT. Translating gives CASSGEGSTGELFF. The V and J genes are TRBV10-1 and TRBJ2-2; 7 bases fit TRBD2. The germline V gene encodes CDR1 WNHNN and CDR2 SYGVQD (reference sequence). Trimming at V came to 4 bases and at J to 5 bases, leaving 4 bases not matched to a gene. The CDR3 is 14 amino acids.

This chain connects TRBV28 to TRBJ2-5, with 9 positions matching TRBD2. The CDR3 is 16 amino acids. CDR1 MDHEN and CDR2 SYDVKM come from the germline V gene. The V and J ends lost 4 bases and 5 bases, in that order; junction bases with no gene match: 11. CDR3 sequence (DNA): TGTGCCAGCAGTTGGCCGGGCGGGGGGGCCCTGGAGACCCAGTACTTC. Its protein is CASSWPGGGALETQYF.

This clone was found once. The genes are TRBV28 and TRBJ2-7; the D gene is possibly TRBD2 (5 bases). V was trimmed by 6 bases and J by 3 bases, leaving 9 bases between them. The CDR3 covers 12 residues. Germline V gene lookup returns CDR1 MDHEN and CDR2 SYDVKM. The CDR3 region is CASRAGLYEQYF. CDR3 nucleotide sequence: TGTGCCAGCAGGGCTGGACTCTACGAGCAGTACTTC.

The chain combines TRBV5-1 with TRBJ2-2, with D perhaps matching TRBD1 (6 bases). Germline V gives CDR1 SGHRS, CDR2 YFSETQ. The CDR3 covers 16 residues. The germline V and J ends were trimmed by 0 bases and 3 bases, with 12 bases remaining between them. CDR3: CASSLVAGVDTGELFF. CDR3 bases: TGCGCCAGCAGCTTGGTGGCAGGGGTTGACACCGGGGAGCTGTTTTTT.

The rearrangement links TRBV4-1 to TRBJ2-3; 8 bases are shared with TRBD1. This CDR3 is 17 amino acids long. Trimming cost V 1 base and J 3 bases; bases outside gene matches: 9. The germline gives CDR1 MGHRA, CDR2 YSYEKL. The CDR3: CASSQARTGKMTDTQYF. CDR3 DNA: TGCGCCAGCAGCCAAGCCCGGACAGGGAAAATGACAGATACGCAGTATTTT.

This clone was observed a single time. The chain links TRBV4-3 to TRBJ1-5; tentative D call: TRBD1 (6 bases). V lost 0 bases, J lost 6 bases, and 12 bases lay in between. The CDR3 totals 15 residues. Germline V gene lookup returns CDR1 LGHNA and CDR2 YSLEER. The CDR3 coding sequence is TGCGCCAGCAGCCAAGAGGGGGCTCCTGGTCAGCCCCAGCATTTT. Amino acids: CASSQEGAPGQPQHF.

J is TRBJ2-2 and V is TRBV11-3; maybe TRBD1 (6 bases). The V end lost 1 base, the J end lost 2 bases, and 8 bases lay between the germline ends. Germline CDR1 SGHNT, CDR2 YENEEA. This CDR3 region has 15 residues. The CDR3 reads CASSLGTANTGELFF. CDR3 DNA sequence: TGTGCCAGCAGCTTAGGGACAGCTAACACCGGGGAGCTGTTTTTT. Using reference TRBV11-3 and TRBJ2-2 for the parts outside the CDR3, the full variable domain is EAGVVQSPRYKIIEKKQPVAFWCNPISGHNTLYWYLQNLGQGPELLIRYENEEAVDDSQLPKDRFSAERLKGVDSTLKIQPAELGDSAVYLCASSLGTANTGELFFGEGSRLTVL.

This chain joins TRBV7-2 and TRBJ2-7; TRBD1 matches 8 bases. The CDR3 consists of 15 residues. Looked up from germline, CDR1 is SGHTA and CDR2 is FQGNSA. Losses at the gene ends were 5 bases for V and 2 bases for J; bases not matched to a gene: 8. The chain's CDR3 is CASSPRQGNTYEQYF. The CDR3 nucleotides read TGTGCCAGCAGCCCCCGACAGGGGAATACCTACGAGCAGTACTTC.

This clone was seen just once. The chain carries TRBV27 and TRBJ1-2; D might be TRBD1 (6 bases). The CDR3 length is 14 residues. The germline V gene has CDR1 MNHEY and CDR2 SMNVEV (reference sequence). The V end was cut by 2 bases, the J end by 6 bases, with 13 bases between. In DNA, the CDR3 is TGTGCCAGCAGTTTAAGTCCAGGGGCTAATGGCTACACCTTC. This codes for CASSLSPGANGYTF.

Comment on this clone: Within the sample, other DNA sequences also encode this same CDR3. The chain recombines TRBV5-1 with TRBJ2-5; 9 nucleotides align to TRBD1. Germline CDR1 SGHRS, CDR2 YFSETQ. The CDR3 spans 15 residues. V shed 3 bases and J 2 bases; nucleotides not matched to a gene: 5. The CDR3: CASSSGQGTQETQYF. CDR3 nucleotides: TGCGCCAGCAGCTCGGGACAGGGAACTCAAGAGACCCAGTACTTC.

The chain recombines TRBV2 with TRBJ1-1; unclear D gene. This CDR3 contains 15 residues. The germline V gene encodes CDR1 SNHLY and CDR2 FYNNEI. Trimming left V 6 bases short and J 1 base short, with 15 bases between. CDR3: CASRFEQAGNTEAFF. The CDR3 bases are TGTGCCAGCAGGTTTGAGCAGGCAGGGAACACTGAAGCTTTCTTT.

The V and J genes are TRBV27 and TRBJ1-2, with TRBD1 matching 9 bases. Per germline, CDR1 MNHEY and CDR2 SMNVEV (reference sequence). The V segment lost 4 bases and the J segment 7 bases; nucleotides outside the gene matches: 10. This CDR3 has 15 residues. The CDR3 sequence is CASSSWTGEKSGYTF. CDR3 in DNA: TGTGCCAGCAGTTCCTGGACAGGGGAGAAGAGTGGCTACACCTTC.

The chain recombines TRBV11-2 with TRBJ1-1; D unresolved. The CDR3 totals 15 residues. CDR1 is SGHAT and CDR2 is FQNNGV in the germline V gene. Trimming stripped 0 bases from V and 4 bases from J, with 12 bases between. DNA for the CDR3: TGTGCCAGCAGCTTAGAGGAGGGAAGGTCCACTGAAGCTTTCTTT. This codes for CASSLEEGRSTEAFF.

This clone was detected once. V usage is TRBV19 and J usage is TRBJ1-2; the match to TRBD1 covers 7 bases. The length of the CDR3 is 11 residues. Germline V gene sequence: CDR1 LNHDA, CDR2 SQIVND (reference sequence). Trimming at V came to 7 bases and at J to 8 bases, leaving 4 bases not matched to a gene. The CDR3 reads CASNQGGGYTF. CDR3 coding DNA: TGTGCCAGTAATCAGGGGGGAGGCTACACCTTC.

Worth noting for this clone: At one boundary the junction diverges from the germline segment, which might be a read error. CDR3 in DNA: TGTGCCAGCAGCGAAGGGACAGGGGCCCTCTTT. This translates into CASSEGTGALF. The V call is TRBV7-9, the J call TRBJ1-1; 10 bases agree with TRBD1. CDR3 length: 11 residues. Germline V gene sequence: CDR1 SEHNR, CDR2 FQNEAQ (reference sequence).

The chain couples TRBV18 to TRBJ1-2, with 7 bases that match TRBD1. This CDR3 is 19 amino acids long. V was clipped by 3 bases and J by 2 bases; unmatched bases: 18. The germline gives CDR1 KGHSH, CDR2 LQKENI. The CDR3 sequence: CASSPTRAQTGTVNYGYTF. The CDR3 nucleotides read TGTGCCAGCTCACCCACCAGAGCCCAAACCGGGACAGTGAACTATGGCTACACCTTC.

The chain combines TRBV19 with TRBJ2-1; 7 bases are shared with TRBD1. V lost 1 base and J lost 1; bases outside the gene matches: 4. The CDR3 length is 16 residues. Germline CDR1 and CDR2: LNHDA and SQIVND (reference sequence). The CDR3 nucleotides are TGTGCCAGTAGTATAGTGGGGGACAGATCCTACAATGAGCAGTTCTTC. It codes for CASSIVGDRSYNEQFF.

The rearrangement links TRBV11-2 to TRBJ2-2; 7 bases fit TRBD2. CDR3 length: 16 amino acids. J was trimmed by 4 bases and V by 5 bases; bases with no gene match: 10. CDR1 SGHAT and CDR2 FQNNGV come from the germline V gene. CDR3 DNA: TGTGCCAGCAGCCCAGGAGTGGGCGGGGGCACCGGGGAGCTGTTTTTT. Amino acids: CASSPGVGGGTGELFF. The full variable domain, with the rest looked up from reference TRBV11-2 and TRBJ2-2, is EAGVAQSPRYKIIEKRQSVAFWCNPISGHATLYWYQQILGQGPKLLIQFQNNGVVDDSQLPKDRFSAERLKGVDSTLKIQPAKLEDSAVYLCASSPGVGGGTGELFFGEGSRLTVL.